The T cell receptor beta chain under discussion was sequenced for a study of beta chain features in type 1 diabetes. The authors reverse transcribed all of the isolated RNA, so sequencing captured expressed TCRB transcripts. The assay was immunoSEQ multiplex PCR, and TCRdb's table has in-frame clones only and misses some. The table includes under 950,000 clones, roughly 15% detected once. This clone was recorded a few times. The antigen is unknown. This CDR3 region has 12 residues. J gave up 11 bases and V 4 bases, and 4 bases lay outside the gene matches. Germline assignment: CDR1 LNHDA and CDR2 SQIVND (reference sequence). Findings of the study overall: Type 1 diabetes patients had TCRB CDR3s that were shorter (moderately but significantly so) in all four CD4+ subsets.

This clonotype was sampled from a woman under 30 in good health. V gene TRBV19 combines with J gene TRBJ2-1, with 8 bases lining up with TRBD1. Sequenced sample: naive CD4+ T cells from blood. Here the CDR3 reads CASSTPGGQQFF. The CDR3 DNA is TGTGCCAGTAGTACCCCAGGGGGCCAGCAGTTCTTC.